This TCR beta chain was identified during a study of cytomegalovirus exposure and HLA in healthy donors. Study-level results: A cluster of highly shared sequence variants was likely a sequencing artifact. Later analysis associated a missense DCLRE1C variant with TCR beta V- and J-gene trimming. Many donors shared some public TCRs, even though most TCR sequences were rare. Differences between HLA loci emerged in a later analysis of TCR association rates, with DRB1 most and HLA-C fewest.

On this clone itself: Antigen unknown.

The CDR3 covers 16 residues. The germline V gene has CDR1 SGHRS and CDR2 YFSETQ. PCR involved 60 Vbeta and 13 Jbeta primers. Sequenced by immunoSEQ multiplex PCR; TCRdb stores in-frame clones only, minus some. In the table there are about 200,000 clones, about 89% of which are singletons. The genes are TRBV5-1 and TRBJ2-5, with 10 bases fitting TRBD2. The J call is in doubt because the DNA end fits TRBJ2-7 better. The sequenced material came from PBMCs. The receptor was isolated from a man aged 25-40 years in good health and CMV-seronegative. The CDR3 spells CASSRRASGSSYEQYF. CDR3 DNA: TGCGCCAGCAGTCGCCGCGCTAGCGGGAGCTCCTACGAGCAGTACTTC.